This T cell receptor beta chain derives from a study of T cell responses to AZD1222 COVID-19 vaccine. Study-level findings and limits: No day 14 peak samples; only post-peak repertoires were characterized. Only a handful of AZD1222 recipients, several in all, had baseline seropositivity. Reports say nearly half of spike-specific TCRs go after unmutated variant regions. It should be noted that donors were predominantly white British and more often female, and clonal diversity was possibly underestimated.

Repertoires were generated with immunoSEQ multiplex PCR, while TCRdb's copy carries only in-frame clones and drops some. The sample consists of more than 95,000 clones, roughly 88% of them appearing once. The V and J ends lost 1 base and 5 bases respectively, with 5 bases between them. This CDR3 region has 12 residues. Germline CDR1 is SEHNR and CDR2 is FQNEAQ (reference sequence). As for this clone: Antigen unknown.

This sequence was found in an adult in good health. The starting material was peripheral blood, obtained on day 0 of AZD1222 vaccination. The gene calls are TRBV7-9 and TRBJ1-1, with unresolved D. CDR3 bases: TGTGCCAGCAGCTTAGGCCCTACTGAAGCTTTCTTT. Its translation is CASSLGPTEAFF.